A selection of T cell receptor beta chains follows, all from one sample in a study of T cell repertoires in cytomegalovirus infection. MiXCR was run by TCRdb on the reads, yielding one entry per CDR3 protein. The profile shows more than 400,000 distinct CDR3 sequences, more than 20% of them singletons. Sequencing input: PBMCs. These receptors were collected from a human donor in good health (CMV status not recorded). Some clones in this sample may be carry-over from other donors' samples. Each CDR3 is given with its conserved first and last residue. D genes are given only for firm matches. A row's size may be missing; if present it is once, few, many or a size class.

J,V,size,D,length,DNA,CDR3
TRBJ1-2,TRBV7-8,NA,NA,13,TGTGCCAGCAGCCTCCGCCCGGGAGATGGCTACACCTTC,CASSLRPGDGYTF
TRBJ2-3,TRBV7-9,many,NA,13,TGTGCCAGCAGCCGGATACGCACAGATACGCAGTATTTT,CASSRIRTDTQYF
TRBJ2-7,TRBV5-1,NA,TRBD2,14,TGCGCCAGCAGCTCCCTGGGGGGGAACGACGAGCAGTACTTC,CASSSLGGNDEQYF
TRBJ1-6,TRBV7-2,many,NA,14,TGTGCCAGCAGCTTATTACAACAGAATTCACCCCTCCACTTT,CASSLLQQNSPLHF
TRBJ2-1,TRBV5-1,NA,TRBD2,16,TGCGCCAGCAGCTTGGGGGTCGCGGGAGTATCCAATGAGCAGTTCTTC,CASSLGVAGVSNEQFF
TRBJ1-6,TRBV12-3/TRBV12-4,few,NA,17,TGTGCCAGCAGCTCCCTCGGGTGGCAAGATCTTAATTCACCCCTCCACTTT,CASSSLGWQDLNSPLHF
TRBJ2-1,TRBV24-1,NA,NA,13,TGTGCCACCAGTGATCAGGACAGATATGAGCAGTTCTTC,CATSDQDRYEQFF
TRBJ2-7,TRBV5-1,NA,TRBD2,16,TGCGCCAGCAGCAAGGGGACTAGCGGTTATTCCTACGAGCAGTACTTC,CASSKGTSGYSYEQYF
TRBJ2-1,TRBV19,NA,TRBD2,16,TGTGCCAGCACAGACCTAGCGGGAGGGGGATTCAGTGAGCAGTTCTTC,CASTDLAGGGFSEQFF
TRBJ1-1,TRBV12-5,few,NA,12,TGTGCTAGTGGTTTGGATAACACTGAAGCTTTCTTT,CASGLDNTEAFF
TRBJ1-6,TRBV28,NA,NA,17,TGTGCCAGCAGTTTATCCCAGGGGCTCGCCTATAATTCACCCCTCCACTTT,CASSLSQGLAYNSPLHF
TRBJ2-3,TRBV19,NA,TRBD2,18,TGTGCCAGTATTCGGACTAGCGGGAGGGCCCTTCCCCCAGATACGCAGTATTTT,CASIRTSGRALPPDTQYF
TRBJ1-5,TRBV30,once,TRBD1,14,TGTGCCTGGAGTGACGGACAGGGAAAACAGCCCCAGCATTTT,CAWSDGQGKQPQHF
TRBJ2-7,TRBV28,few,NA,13,TGTGCCAGCAGTATTCCTGACAGACACGAGCAGTACTTC,CASSIPDRHEQYF
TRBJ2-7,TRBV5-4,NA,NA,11,TGTGCCACCGGGGACGGCTACGAGCAGTACTTC,CATGDGYEQYF
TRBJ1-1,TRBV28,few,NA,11,TGTGCCAGCAGTTATACAGGGGAAGCTTTCTTT,CASSYTGEAFF
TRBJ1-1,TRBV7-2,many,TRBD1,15,TGTGCCAGCAGCCCGCGGACAGGGTTAGGAACTGAAGCTTTCTTT,CASSPRTGLGTEAFF
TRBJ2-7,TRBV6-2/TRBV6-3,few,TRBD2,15,TGTGCCAGCAGGCCCTCTAGCGGGGGGTCCTACGAGCAGTACTTC,CASRPSSGGSYEQYF
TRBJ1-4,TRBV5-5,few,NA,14,TGTGCCAGCAGGGCCTACGGGGGAGATGAAAAACTGTTTTTT,CASRAYGGDEKLFF
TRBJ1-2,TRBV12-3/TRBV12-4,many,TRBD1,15,TGTGCCAGCAGTCCCCGGGACAGGGGGCCCGGGGGCTACACCTTC,CASSPRDRGPGGYTF
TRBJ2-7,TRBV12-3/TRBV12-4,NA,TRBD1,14,TGTGCCAGCAGATCTGACAGGGGGCATAGTGAGCAGTACTTC,CASRSDRGHSEQYF
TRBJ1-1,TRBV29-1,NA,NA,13,TGCAGCGTCACCCGGGCGGGTAACACTGAAGCTTTCTTT,CSVTRAGNTEAFF
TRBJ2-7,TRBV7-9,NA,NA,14,TGTGCCAGCAGCTTAGGATCAGGGCCCTACGAGCAGTACTTC,CASSLGSGPYEQYF
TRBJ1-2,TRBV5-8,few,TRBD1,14,TGTGCCAGCAGCTCGACAGGGGGCCAAGATGGCTACACCTTC,CASSSTGGQDGYTF
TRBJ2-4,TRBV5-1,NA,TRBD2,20,TGCGCCAGCAGCCAACCCCCGGGACTAGCGGGAGGATGGGGCAAAAACATTCAGTACTTC,CASSQPPGLAGGWGKNIQYF
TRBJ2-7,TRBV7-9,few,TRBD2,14,TGTGCCACGGGGGTAGCGGGACGTATCTACGAGCAGTACTTC,CATGVAGRIYEQYF
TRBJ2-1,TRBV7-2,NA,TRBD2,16,TGTGCCAGCAGCTTAGGAAGGAGCGGGAGGGTCAATGAGCAGTTCTTC,CASSLGRSGRVNEQFF
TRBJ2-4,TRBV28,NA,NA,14,TGTGCCAGCAGTTCCGGGACGATTAAAAACATTCAGTACTTC,CASSSGTIKNIQYF
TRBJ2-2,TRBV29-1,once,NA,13,TGCAGCGTTGATATGGGGCGGAACGGGGAGCTGTTTTTT,CSVDMGRNGELFF
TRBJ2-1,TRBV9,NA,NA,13,TGTGCCAGCAGCTTCGGGAGTCGGGATGAGCAGTTCTTC,CASSFGSRDEQFF
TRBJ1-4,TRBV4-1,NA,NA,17,TGCGCCAGCAGCCAAGGGAGGGCGTTTGCAACTAATGAAAAACTGTTTTTT,CASSQGRAFATNEKLFF
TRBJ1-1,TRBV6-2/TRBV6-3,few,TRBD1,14,TGTGCCAGCACCCGGACAGGGGGCATCTCTGAAGCTTTCTTT,CASTRTGGISEAFF
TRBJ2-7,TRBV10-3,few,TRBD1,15,TGTGCCATCACCCCCGACGGACAGGCTATTTACGAGCAGTACTTC,CAITPDGQAIYEQYF
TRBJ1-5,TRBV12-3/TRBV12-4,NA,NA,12,TGTGCCAGCAGTTCCCGTATTCAGCCCCAGCATTTT,CASSSRIQPQHF
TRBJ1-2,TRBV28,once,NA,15,TGTGCCAGCAGACACCCCCCGGCAGGGAGCTATGGCTACACCTTC,CASRHPPAGSYGYTF
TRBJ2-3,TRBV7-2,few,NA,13,TGTGCCGCCGGGGGAGTGAACACAGATACGCAGTATTTT,CAAGGVNTDTQYF
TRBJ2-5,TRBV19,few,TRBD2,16,TGTGCCAGCCGCCTAGCGGGAGATTCCATACAAGAGACCCAGTACTTC,CASRLAGDSIQETQYF
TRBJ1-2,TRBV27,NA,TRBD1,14,TGTGCCAGCAGAGGACAGGGTCCCAGAGAGGGCTACACCTTC,CASRGQGPREGYTF
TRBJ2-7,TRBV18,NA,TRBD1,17,TGTGCCAGCTCACCACCTCCCGGACAGGGCAAATCCTACGAGCAGTACTTC,CASSPPPGQGKSYEQYF
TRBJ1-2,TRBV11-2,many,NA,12,TGTGCCAGCAGCGGCGGTAACTATGGCTACACCTTC,CASSGGNYGYTF
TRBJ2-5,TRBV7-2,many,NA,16,TGTGCCAGCAGCTTAGCTGGAGGGAGGGGGGGAGAGACCCAGTACTTC,CASSLAGGRGGETQYF
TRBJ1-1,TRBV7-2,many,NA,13,TGTGCCAGCAGCACCTTACCGCACATTGAAGCTTTCTTT,CASSTLPHIEAFF
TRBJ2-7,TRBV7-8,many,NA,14,TGTGCCAGCAGGATTAGGGGGAGAGGGCCCGAGCAGTACTTC,CASRIRGRGPEQYF
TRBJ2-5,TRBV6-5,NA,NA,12,TGTGCCAGCATCGGGACCCAAGAGACCCAGTACTTC,CASIGTQETQYF
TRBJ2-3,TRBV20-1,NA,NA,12,TGCAGTGCTTACGGGACGACAGATACGCAGTATTTT,CSAYGTTDTQYF
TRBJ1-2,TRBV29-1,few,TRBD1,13,TGCAGCGTTGAAGATCACACAGGGGGAGGCTACACCTTC,CSVEDHTGGGYTF
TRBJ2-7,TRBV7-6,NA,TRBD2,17,TGTGCCAGCAGCTTAGCCGGGAGGAAGAGTTCTCTACGCGAGCAGTACTTC,CASSLAGRKSSLREQYF
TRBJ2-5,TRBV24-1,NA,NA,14,TGTGCCACCAGTGATTTCGGCCGGAAAGAGACCCAGTACTTC,CATSDFGRKETQYF
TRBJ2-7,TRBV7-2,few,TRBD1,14,TGTGCCAGTAGCTTCGACAGGGGGAGCTACGAGCAGTACTTC,CASSFDRGSYEQYF
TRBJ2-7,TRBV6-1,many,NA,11,TGTGCCAGCAGGCGTTGGGGCGAGCAGTACTTC,CASRRWGEQYF
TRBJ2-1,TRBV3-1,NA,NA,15,TGTGCCAGCAGCGCCGGGACCAACTCCTACAATGAGCAGTTCTTC,CASSAGTNSYNEQFF
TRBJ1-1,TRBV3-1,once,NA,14,TGTGCCAGCAGCCAACGCGGGTCGAACACTGAAGCTTTCTTT,CASSQRGSNTEAFF
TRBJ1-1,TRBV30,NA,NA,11,TGTGCCTGGACTAAGAACACTGAAGCTTTCTTT,CAWTKNTEAFF
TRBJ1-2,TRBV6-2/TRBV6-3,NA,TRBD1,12,TGTGCCAGTCGAAGACAGGGGGATGGCTACACCTTC,CASRRQGDGYTF
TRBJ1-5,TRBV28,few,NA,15,TGTGCCAGCAGTCCCCAGGGGATGGGCAATCAGCCCCAGCATTTT,CASSPQGMGNQPQHF
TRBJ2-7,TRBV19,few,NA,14,TGTGCCAGTAGGCCGAACAGGGCTCCCTACGAGCAGTACTTC,CASRPNRAPYEQYF
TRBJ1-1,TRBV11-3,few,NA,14,TGTGCCAGCAGCTTAGAGCACGGGATTGATGAAGCTTTCTTT,CASSLEHGIDEAFF
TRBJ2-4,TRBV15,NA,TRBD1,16,TGTGCCACCAGCAGAGTGTCGGGGATCTCAGGGGGCATTCAGTACTTC,CATSRVSGISGGIQYF
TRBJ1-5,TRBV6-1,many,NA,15,TGTGCCAGCAGCCCTTTGGGGGGCTCGGATCAGCCCCAGCATTTT,CASSPLGGSDQPQHF
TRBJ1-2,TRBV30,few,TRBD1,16,TGTGCCTGGGCAGGACAGGGCAACCTACCAAACTATGGCTACACCTTC,CAWAGQGNLPNYGYTF